This T cell receptor beta chain was recovered during a study of shared clonotypes between healthy human individuals. Assay used: immunoSEQ multiplex PCR; TCRdb lists only in-frame clones, some missing. The sample contains some 1.1 million clones, 70% to 80% of which appear only once. CDR3 length: 13 amino acids. Germline loops: CDR1 SQVTM, CDR2 ANQGSEA. V trimming: 7 bases; J trimming: 2 bases; junction bases outside the gene matches: 6. The sequence came from a man between 18 and 29 years old in good health. Some clones in this sample may be carry-over from other donors' samples. The sequencing sample was made of memory CD4+ T cells from PBMCs. Subset meaning: CD45RA-negative fraction. This chain connects TRBV29-1 to TRBJ2-7; TRBD1 aligns across 9 bases. CDR3 amino acids: CSASTGGPYEQYF. In DNA, the CDR3 is TGCAGCGCTTCGACAGGGGGTCCCTACGAGCAGTACTTC.